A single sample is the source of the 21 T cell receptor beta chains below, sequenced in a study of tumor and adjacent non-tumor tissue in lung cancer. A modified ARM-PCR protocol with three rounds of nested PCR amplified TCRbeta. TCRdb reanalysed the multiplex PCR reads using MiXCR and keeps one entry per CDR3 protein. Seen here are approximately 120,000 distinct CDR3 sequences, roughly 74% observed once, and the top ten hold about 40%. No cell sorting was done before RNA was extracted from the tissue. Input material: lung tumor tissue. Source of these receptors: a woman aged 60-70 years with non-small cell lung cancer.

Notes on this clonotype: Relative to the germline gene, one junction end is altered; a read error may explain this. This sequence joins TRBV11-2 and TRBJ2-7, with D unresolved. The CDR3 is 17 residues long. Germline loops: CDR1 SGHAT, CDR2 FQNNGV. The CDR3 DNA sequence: TGTGCCAGGAGCTTATTTCCGGATCTGGGGTTCTCCTACGAGCAGTACTTC. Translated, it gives CARSLFPDLGFSYEQYF.

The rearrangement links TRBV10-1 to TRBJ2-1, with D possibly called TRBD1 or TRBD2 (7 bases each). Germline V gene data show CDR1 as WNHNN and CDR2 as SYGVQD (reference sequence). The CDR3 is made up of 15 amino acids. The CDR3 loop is CPRSQGGSSYNEQFF. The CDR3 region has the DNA TGCCCCCGCAGTCAGGGGGGGAGCTCCTACAATGAGCAGTTCTTC.

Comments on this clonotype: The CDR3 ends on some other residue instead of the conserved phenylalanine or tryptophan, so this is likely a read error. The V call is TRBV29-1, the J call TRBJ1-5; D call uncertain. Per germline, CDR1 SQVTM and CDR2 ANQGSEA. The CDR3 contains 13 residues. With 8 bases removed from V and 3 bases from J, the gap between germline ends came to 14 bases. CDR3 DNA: TGCAGCATAGTGACGGACTTCAATCAGCCCCAGCATTAT. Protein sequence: CSIVTDFNQPQHY.

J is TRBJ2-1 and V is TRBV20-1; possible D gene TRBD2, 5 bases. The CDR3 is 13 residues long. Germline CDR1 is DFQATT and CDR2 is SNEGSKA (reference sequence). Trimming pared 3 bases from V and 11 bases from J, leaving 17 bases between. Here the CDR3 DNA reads TGCAGTGCTAGCGGACCAGCGGATAATCAGCAGTTCTTC. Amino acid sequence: CSASGPADNQQFF.

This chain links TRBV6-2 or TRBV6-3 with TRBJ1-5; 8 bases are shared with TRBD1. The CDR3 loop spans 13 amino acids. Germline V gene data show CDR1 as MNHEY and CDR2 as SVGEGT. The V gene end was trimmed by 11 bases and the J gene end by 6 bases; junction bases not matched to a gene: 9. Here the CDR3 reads CALSGTGSQPQHF. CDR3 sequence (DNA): TGTGCCCTCTCCGGGACAGGCAGTCAGCCCCAGCATTTT.

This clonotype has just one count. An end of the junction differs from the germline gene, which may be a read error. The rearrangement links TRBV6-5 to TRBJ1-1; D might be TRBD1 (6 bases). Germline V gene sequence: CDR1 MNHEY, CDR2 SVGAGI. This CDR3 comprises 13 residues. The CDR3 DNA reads TGTGCCAGCAGTTATAGGGGGAACATTGAAGCTTTCTTT. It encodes CASSYRGNIEAFF.

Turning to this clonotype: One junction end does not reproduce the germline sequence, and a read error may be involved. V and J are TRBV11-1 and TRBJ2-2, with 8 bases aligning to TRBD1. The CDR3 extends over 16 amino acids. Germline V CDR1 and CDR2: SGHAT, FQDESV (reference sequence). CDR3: CASSALTGVNTGELFF. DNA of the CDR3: TGTGCCAGCAGTGCCTTGACAGGGGTGAACACCGGTGAGCTGTTTTTT. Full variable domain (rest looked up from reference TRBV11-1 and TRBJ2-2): EAEVAQSPRYKITEKSQAVAFWCDPISGHATLYWYRQILGQGPELLVQFQDESVVDDSQLPKDRFSAERLKGVDSTLKIQPAELGDSAMYLCASSALTGVNTGELFFGEGSRLTVL.

The CDR3 sequence: CSVEGAFHGYTF. The CDR3 nucleotides read TGCAGCGTTGAGGGGGCTTTTCATGGCTACACCTTC. The chain has TRBV29-1 and TRBJ1-2; a possible D gene is TRBD1 (6 bases). This CDR3 region has 12 residues. Deletions cut 3 bases from V and 6 bases from J, with 11 bases between. The germline V gene encodes CDR1 SQVTM and CDR2 ANQGSEA.

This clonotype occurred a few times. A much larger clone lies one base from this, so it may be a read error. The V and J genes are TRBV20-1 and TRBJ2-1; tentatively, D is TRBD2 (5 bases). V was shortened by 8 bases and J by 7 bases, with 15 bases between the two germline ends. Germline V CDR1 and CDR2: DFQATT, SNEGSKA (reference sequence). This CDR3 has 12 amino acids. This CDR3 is CSTKRTLNEQFF. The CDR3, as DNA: TGCAGTACTAAGCGGACCTTAAATGAGCAGTTCTTC.

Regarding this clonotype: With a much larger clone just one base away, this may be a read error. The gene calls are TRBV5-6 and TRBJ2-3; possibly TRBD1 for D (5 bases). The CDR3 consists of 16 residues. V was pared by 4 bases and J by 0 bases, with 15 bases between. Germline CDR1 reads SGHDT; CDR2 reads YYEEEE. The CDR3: CASSPRTTSSTDTQYF. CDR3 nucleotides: TGTGCCAGCAGCCCAAGGACAACCAGTAGCACAGATACGCAGTATTTT.

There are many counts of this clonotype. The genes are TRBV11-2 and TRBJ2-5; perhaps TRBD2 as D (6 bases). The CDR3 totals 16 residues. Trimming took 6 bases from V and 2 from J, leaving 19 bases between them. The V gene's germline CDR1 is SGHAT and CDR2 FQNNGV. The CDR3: CASRRSRTGGQETQYF. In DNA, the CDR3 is TGTGCCAGCAGACGTAGCCGAACCGGGGGTCAAGAGACCCAGTACTTC.

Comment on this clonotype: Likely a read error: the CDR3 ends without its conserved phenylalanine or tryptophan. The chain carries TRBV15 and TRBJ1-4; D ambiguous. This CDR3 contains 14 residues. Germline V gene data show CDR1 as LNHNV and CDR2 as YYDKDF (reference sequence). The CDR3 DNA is TGTGCCACAAGCAGAGGAAGAAGTCGTGAAAAACTGTTTATT. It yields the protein CATSRGRSREKLFI.

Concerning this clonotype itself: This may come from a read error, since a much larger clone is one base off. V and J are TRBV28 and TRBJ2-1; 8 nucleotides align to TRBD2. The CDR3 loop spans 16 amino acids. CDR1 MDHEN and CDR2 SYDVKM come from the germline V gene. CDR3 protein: CVSRLTGGPQGNEQFF. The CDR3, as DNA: TGTGTCAGCAGACTTACGGGGGGGCCTCAAGGGAATGAGCAGTTCTTC.

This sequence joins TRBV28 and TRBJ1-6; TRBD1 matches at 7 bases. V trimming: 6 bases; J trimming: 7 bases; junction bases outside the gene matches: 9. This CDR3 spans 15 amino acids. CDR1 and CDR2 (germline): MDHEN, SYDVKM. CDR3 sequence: CASSSTDRTNSPLHF. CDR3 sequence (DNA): TGTGCCAGCAGCTCCACGGACAGGACCAATTCACCCCTCCACTTT.

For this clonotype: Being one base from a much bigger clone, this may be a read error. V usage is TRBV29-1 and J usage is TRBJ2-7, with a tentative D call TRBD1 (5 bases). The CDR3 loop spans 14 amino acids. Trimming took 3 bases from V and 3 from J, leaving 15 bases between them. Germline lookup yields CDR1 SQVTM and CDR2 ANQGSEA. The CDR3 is CSVDLLAGNYEQYF. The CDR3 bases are TGCAGCGTTGATCTATTGGCAGGGAACTACGAGCAGTACTTC.

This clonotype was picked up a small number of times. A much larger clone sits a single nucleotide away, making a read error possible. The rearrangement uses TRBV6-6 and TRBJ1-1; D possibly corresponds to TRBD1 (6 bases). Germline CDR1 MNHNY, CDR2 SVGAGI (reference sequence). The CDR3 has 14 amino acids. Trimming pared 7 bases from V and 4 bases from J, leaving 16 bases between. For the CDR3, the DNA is TGTGCCAGCAATCCGACAGGAGAAAGCACTGAAGCTTTCTTT. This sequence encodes CASNPTGESTEAFF.

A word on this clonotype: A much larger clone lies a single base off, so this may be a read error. The CDR3 DNA sequence: TGTGCCAGCAGTGATCCTGGGAGACTAGTCTCCTACAATGAGCAGTTCTTC. This codes for CASSDPGRLVSYNEQFF. The rearrangement uses TRBV6-1 and TRBJ2-1, with D possibly TRBD2 on 6 matching bases. V dropped 3 bases and J dropped 0 bases, with 15 bases sitting between them. The CDR3 contains 17 residues. Germline lookup yields CDR1 MNHNS and CDR2 SASEGT.

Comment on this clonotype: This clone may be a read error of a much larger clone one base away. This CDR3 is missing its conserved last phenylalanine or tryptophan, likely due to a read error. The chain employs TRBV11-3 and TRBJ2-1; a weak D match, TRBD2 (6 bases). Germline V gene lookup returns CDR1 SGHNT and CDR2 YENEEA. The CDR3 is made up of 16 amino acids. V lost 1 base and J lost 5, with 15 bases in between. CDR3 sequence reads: CASSLGTNGKNNEQFL. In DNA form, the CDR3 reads TGTGCCAGCAGCTTAGGGACTAACGGGAAGAACAATGAGCAGTTCCTC.

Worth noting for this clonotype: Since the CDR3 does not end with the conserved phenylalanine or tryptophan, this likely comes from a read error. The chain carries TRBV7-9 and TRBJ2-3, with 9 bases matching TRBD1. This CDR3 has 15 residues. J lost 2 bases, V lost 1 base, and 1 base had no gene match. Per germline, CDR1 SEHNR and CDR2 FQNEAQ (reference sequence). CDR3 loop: CASSLGDRATDTQYY. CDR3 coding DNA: TGTGCCAGCAGCTTAGGGGACAGGGCCACAGATACGCAGTATTAT.

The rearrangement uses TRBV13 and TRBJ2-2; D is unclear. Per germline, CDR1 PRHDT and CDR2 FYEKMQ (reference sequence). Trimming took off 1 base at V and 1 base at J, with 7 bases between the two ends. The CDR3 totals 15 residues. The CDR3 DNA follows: TGTGCCAGCAGCTTAGACGGATTGAACACCGGGGAGCTGTTTTTT. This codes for CASSLDGLNTGELFF.

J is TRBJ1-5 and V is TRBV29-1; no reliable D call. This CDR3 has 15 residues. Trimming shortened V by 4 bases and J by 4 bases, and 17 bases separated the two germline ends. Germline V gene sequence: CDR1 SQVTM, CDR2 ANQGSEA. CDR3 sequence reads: CSVARNSVPNQPQHF. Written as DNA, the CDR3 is TGCAGCGTTGCTAGGAACTCAGTGCCTAATCAGCCCCAGCATTTT.